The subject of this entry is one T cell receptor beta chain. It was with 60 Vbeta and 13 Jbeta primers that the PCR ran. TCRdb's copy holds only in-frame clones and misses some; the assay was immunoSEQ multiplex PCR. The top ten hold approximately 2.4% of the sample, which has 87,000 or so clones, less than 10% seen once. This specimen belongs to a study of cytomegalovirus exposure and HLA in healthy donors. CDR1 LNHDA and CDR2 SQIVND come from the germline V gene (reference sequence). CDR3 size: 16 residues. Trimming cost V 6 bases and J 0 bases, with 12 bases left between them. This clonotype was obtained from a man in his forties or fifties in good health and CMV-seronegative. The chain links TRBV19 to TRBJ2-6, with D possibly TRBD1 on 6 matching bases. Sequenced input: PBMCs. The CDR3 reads CASSPTGTSGANVLTF. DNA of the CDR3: TGTGCCAGTAGCCCGACAGGAACCTCTGGGGCCAACGTCCTGACTTTC.